The entry that follows covers one T cell receptor beta chain sequence. One junction end disagrees with the germline gene, perhaps due to a read error. The data are from a study of blood T cells in healthy people across ages. For the second PCR, which ran for 7 to 11 cycles, a sample-barcoded 5' primer and a J-beta primer mix were used. TCRdb redid the calling of the 5' RACE reads with MiXCR, one entry per CDR3 protein. Among about 730,000 distinct CDR3 sequences, 43% were seen once, and the ten largest hold about 20%. The CDR3 spans 16 residues. Looked up from germline, CDR1 is SGHTA and CDR2 is FQGNSA.

The sample comprised blood. The TCR sequence derives from an older woman in good health. This sequence joins TRBV7-2 and TRBJ2-4; D not certain. The J call is in doubt because the DNA end fits TRBJ2-5 better. Here the CDR3 reads CVSNNPPYSSQETQYF. CDR3 DNA sequence: TGTGTCAGCAACAACCCCCCCTACTCTAGTCAAGAGACCCAGTACTTC.